This TCR beta chain was found in a study of post-analysis software for immune sequencing data (dated by TCRdb to about 2015). With respect to the entire study: Disease courses on record covered relapsing-remitting, secondary progressive and progressive-relapsing multiple sclerosis, though some patients had no subtype annotation. The patient repertoires were compared against about 10 previously published healthy control repertoires obtained from donors aged about 6 to 28 years. A subset of samples was prepared in parallel using single-end sample barcoding, then pooled and co-amplified after Illumina adapter ligation.

With respect to this clonotype: Its antigen is not yet known. No much larger clone is present one base from it, and per-base qualities are unavailable.

Results the study describes overall, beyond this receptor: Significantly higher frequencies in patients than in controls were found for roughly 5 TRBV segments, including TRBV5-6, TRBV5-1 and TRBV20-1. Normalized Chao1 diversity was significantly lower in multiple sclerosis patients than controls, suggesting substantial peripheral T-cell clonal expansion. The control group was slightly older than the multiple sclerosis patient group. Direct clustering with F measure showed strong co-clustering of samples prepared in the same batch, prompting a batch-effect correction.

To demonstrate the VDJtools post-analysis software, the study profiled TCR beta repertoires from the peripheral blood of 10 to 15 young patients with multiple sclerosis. The multiple sclerosis patients were children and adolescents ranging in age from 6 to 15 years. The receptor library was made with PCR. The sequencer was an Illumina HiSeq 2500. Unique molecular identifiers were incorporated into TCR beta cDNA libraries to reduce PCR and sequencing biases. Roughly 500,000 cDNA molecules were obtained for every 1 to 10 million input T cells, so each molecule roughly corresponded to one T cell. The patient libraries were prepared and sequenced using the same protocol as the earlier healthy control dataset. Within a given batch, samples were prepared together, multiplexed and sequenced on the same HiSeq lane. Concerning the study's data processing: Raw barcoded reads were processed with MIGEC, discarding single-read molecular identifier groups before consensus assembly and CDR3 extraction. VDJtools was used for post-analysis of the clonotype tables, and diversity was normalized by down-sampling every dataset to the size of the smallest sample. Repertoire overlap clustering matched CDR3 amino acid but not nucleotide sequences to correct batch-related cross-sample contamination. The public reads were quality trimmed at Q25 with fastp and then assembled into clones with MiXCR by TCRdb, keeping productive beta chains. Rows merge per CDR3 protein into single entries with the most common DNA and genes. The V and J calls, along with clone size, are taken from TCRdb and not from the paper's own processing. The sample table records fewer than 850,000 distinct CDR3 sequences; 25% to 30% of these occur just once. The ten largest clones take up more than 0.55% of the sample.

The junction shows trimming of 0 bases on V and 3 bases on J, plus 9 bases between the germline ends. Reading from cysteine to phenylalanine, the CDR3 counts 14 amino acids. Kept here is only the CDR3 DNA, which spans 42 bases and is read in frame from base 1. CDR1 SEHNR and CDR2 FQNEAQ were looked up in the germline V gene (reference sequence). Sample: blood. The rearrangement combines TRBV7-9 with TRBJ2-7, with TRBD1 as a weak D call on 5 bases. The TCR sequence derives from a girl aged 10 to 17 with multiple sclerosis. CDR3 protein: CASSLAGQRYEQYF. Read as DNA, the sequence is TGTGCCAGCAGCTTAGCGGGGCAGCGCTACGAGCAGTACTTC.